This TCR beta chain was profiled in a study of cytomegalovirus exposure and HLA in healthy donors. Primers: 60 Vbeta forward and 13 Jbeta reverse. This table comes from immunoSEQ multiplex PCR, and its TCRdb copy is limited to in-frame clones, with some not included. Here the sample spans fewer than 200,000 clones, around 74% being singletons. The germline V gene encodes CDR1 KGHSH and CDR2 LQKENI. The CDR3 runs to 15 residues. V shed 3 bases, J shed 7 bases, and the junction held 5 bases outside the gene matches. Sequences were obtained from PBMCs. The gene calls are TRBV18 and TRBJ2-2; 10 positions match TRBD1. This clonotype originated in a man aged 18 to 35 in good health and CMV-seronegative. This chain's CDR3 is CASSPPGQGNGELFF. The CDR3 coding sequence is TGTGCCAGCTCACCCCCGGGACAGGGGAACGGGGAGCTGTTTTTT.